This is a list of T cell receptor beta chains from one sample in a study of CD8 T cells in ankylosing spondylitis. TCRdb fed the 5' RACE reads into MiXCR, producing one record per CDR3 protein. This sample has 150,000 to 250,000 distinct CDR3 sequences, with around 13% found just once. Material for sequencing was blood, either unsorted or a sorted T cell fraction (not recorded which). The receptors here all came from a male donor with ankylosing spondylitis or in good health (not recorded which). The CDR3 runs from the conserved cysteine through the conserved F or W. A D gene is named only where the DNA matches it firmly. Size tells how often a clone was seen (once, few, many) or the class of an expanded clone, and some rows leave it out.

CDR3aa	CDR3nt	abundance	v_gene	j_gene	d_gene
CSARGATVTGELFF	TGCAGTGCTAGAGGGGCGACAGTCACCGGGGAGCTGTTTTTT	-	TRBV20-1	TRBJ2-2	-
CAWSDPFVRSGANVLTF	TGTGCCTGGAGTGATCCCTTCGTGCGATCTGGGGCCAACGTCCTGACTTTC	few	TRBV30	TRBJ2-6	-
CASSSYRGGKHDEQFF	TGTGCCAGCAGCTCTTACAGGGGAGGGAAGCACGATGAGCAGTTCTTC	few	TRBV7-2	TRBJ2-1	-
CASSGGGLAGEQYF	TGCGCCAGCAGTGGAGGGGGACTCGCGGGGGAGCAGTACTTC	many	TRBV10-2	TRBJ2-7	-
CASSPISGPQYF	TGTGCCAGCTCACCAATCTCCGGGCCACAGTACTTC	few	TRBV18	TRBJ2-7	-
CASRGQGRVEKLFF	TGTGCCAGCAGAGGACAGGGGCGCGTTGAAAAACTGTTTTTT	many	TRBV27	TRBJ1-4	TRBD1
CASSLTGAPDTQYF	TGTGCCAGCAGTCTGACAGGGGCCCCAGATACGCAGTATTTT	few	TRBV12-3/TRBV12-4	TRBJ2-3	TRBD1
CASSYPTSGRETQYF	TGTGCCAGCAGTTATCCGACTAGCGGGAGAGAGACCCAGTACTTC	many	TRBV6-2/TRBV6-3	TRBJ2-5	TRBD2
CASSYPGGTSALYTQYF	TGTGCCAGCAGTTACCCAGGGGGGACTAGCGCTCTGTATACGCAGTATTTT	few	TRBV6-5	TRBJ2-3	TRBD2
CASSQGWSGSNTEAFF	TGCGCCAGCAGCCAAGGTTGGAGCGGGTCGAACACTGAAGCTTTCTTT	many	TRBV4-1	TRBJ1-1	-
CSVEGDGGRFF	TGCAGCGTTGAAGGGGACGGGGGGAGGTTCTTC	-	TRBV29-1	TRBJ2-1	TRBD2
CASSTWTGDTQYF	TGTGCCAGCAGCACTTGGACGGGAGATACGCAGTATTTT	-	TRBV7-9	TRBJ2-3	-
CASSLYREHEQYF	TGTGCCAGCAGCTTATACAGGGAGCACGAGCAGTACTTC	-	TRBV11-2	TRBJ2-7	-
CASSQASANLPYNEQFF	TGTGCCAGCAGCCAAGCTTCGGCTAACCTACCCTACAATGAGCAGTTCTTC	few	TRBV3-1	TRBJ2-1	-
CSVAGQNTYEQYF	TGCAGCGTCGCGGGACAGAATACCTACGAGCAGTACTTC	few	TRBV29-1	TRBJ2-7	-
CASSSSWGGELFF	TGTGCCAGCAGCTCCTCTTGGGGCGGGGAGCTGTTTTTT	-	TRBV7-9	TRBJ2-2	-
CSVSFWEDSNTGELFF	TGCAGCGTTTCATTCTGGGAAGACAGTAACACCGGGGAGCTGTTTTTT	-	TRBV29-1	TRBJ2-2	-